These 28 T cell receptor beta chains were all obtained from the same sample, sequenced in a study of cytomegalovirus exposure and HLA in healthy donors. Profiling relied on immunoSEQ multiplex PCR, and the TCRdb table lists in-frame clones only, not all of them. The sample contains some 63,000 clones, about 89% of which appear only once. What was sequenced was PBMCs. The receptors shown here come from a woman between 18 and 29 years old in good health and CMV-seronegative.

The V call is TRBV5-5, the J call TRBJ2-1; the match to TRBD1 covers 7 bases. The CDR3 sequence is 15 residues long. Germline values: CDR1 SGHKS, CDR2 YYEKEE (reference sequence). The V segment lost 0 bases and the J segment 8 bases; nucleotides outside the gene matches: 8. The CDR3 reads CASSLGVTGNHEQFF. In DNA, the CDR3 is TGTGCCAGCAGCTTGGGGGTGACAGGGAACCATGAGCAGTTCTTC. Based on the CDR3 plus reference TRBV5-5 and TRBJ2-1, the full variable domain is DAGVTQSPTHLIKTRGQQVTLRCSPISGHKSVSWYQQVLGQGPQFIFQYYEKEERGRGNFPDRFSARQFPNYSSELNVNALLLGDSALYLCASSLGVTGNHEQFFGPGTRLTVL.

V and J are TRBV5-4 and TRBJ2-7, with D unresolved. The CDR3 loop spans 15 amino acids. CDR1 SGHNT and CDR2 YYREEE come from the germline V gene (reference sequence). The germline V and J ends were trimmed by 1 base and 7 bases, with 18 bases remaining between them. The DNA of the CDR3 is TGTGCCAGCAGCTTGATCGGTCCTGGAGTTGGTGAGCAGTACTTC. Protein sequence: CASSLIGPGVGEQYF.

This chain uses TRBV19 with TRBJ1-4; D might be TRBD1 (5 bases). The V gene's germline CDR1 is LNHDA and CDR2 SQIVND (reference sequence). With 5 bases removed from V and 5 bases from J, the gap between germline ends came to 12 bases. The CDR3 totals 14 residues. CDR3 bases: TGTGCCAGTAGTGAAGGGGCGAGGAATGAAAAACTGTTTTTT. It is translated as CASSEGARNEKLFF.

This sequence joins TRBV5-1 and TRBJ2-5; TRBD1 matches 11 bases. This CDR3 spans 15 amino acids. Germline V lookup: CDR1 SGHRS, CDR2 YFSETQ. The V segment lost 0 bases and the J segment 4 bases; nucleotides outside the gene matches: 2. CDR3 coding DNA: TGCGCCAGCAGCTTGGGGACAGGGGGCACAGAGACCCAGTACTTC. It is translated as CASSLGTGGTETQYF.

The chain couples TRBV7-9 to TRBJ2-2, with D unclear. V was trimmed by 2 bases and J by 3 bases, leaving 16 bases between them. Germline CDR1 and CDR2: SEHNR and FQNEAQ (reference sequence). There are 17 residues in the CDR3. The CDR3 spells CASSLSENPVDTGELFF. In DNA, the CDR3 is TGTGCCAGCAGCTTATCGGAGAATCCGGTGGACACCGGGGAGCTGTTTTTT.

This clone showed up just a few times. The chain links TRBV27 to TRBJ1-2; the match to TRBD1 covers 7 bases. The CDR3 consists of 14 residues. Germline values: CDR1 MNHEY, CDR2 SMNVEV (reference sequence). Losses at the gene ends were 5 bases for V and 8 bases for J; bases not matched to a gene: 11. In nucleotides, the CDR3 is TGTGCCAGCAGTCCAATCCTGACAGGGCGAGGCTACACCTTC. The encoded protein is CASSPILTGRGYTF.

The V and J genes are TRBV10-3 and TRBJ2-1, with 7 bases aligning to TRBD2. The CDR3 loop spans 14 amino acids. The germline V gene has CDR1 ENHRY and CDR2 SYGVKD. Unmatched junction bases numbered 14, after V lost 10 bases and J lost 8 bases. CDR3 residues: CATMPGGAPYEQFF. In DNA form, the CDR3 reads TGTGCCACCATGCCGGGGGGAGCTCCCTATGAGCAGTTCTTC.

The rearrangement links TRBV27 to TRBJ1-2; no clear D gene. The CDR3 consists of 16 residues. Germline CDR1 reads MNHEY; CDR2 reads SMNVEV (reference sequence). Trimming cost V 1 base and J 2 bases, with 14 bases left between them. In nucleotides, the CDR3 is TGTGCCAGCAGTTTATTCGCGGGTAGTTTCAACTATGGCTACACCTTC. Protein sequence: CASSLFAGSFNYGYTF.

The V gene is TRBV7-2, the J gene TRBJ2-4; TRBD2 is a possible D gene (7 bases). The CDR3 totals 18 residues. Germline V lookup: CDR1 SGHTA, CDR2 FQGNSA. V lost 2 bases and J 0 bases, leaving 17 bases between the germline ends. The CDR3 reads CASSLMGGRGVAKNIQYF. The CDR3, as DNA: TGTGCCAGCAGCTTAATGGGGGGGCGCGGGGTAGCCAAAAACATTCAGTACTTC.

Comment on this clone: The same CDR3 also results from other DNA sequences found in this sample. The chain carries TRBV7-2 and TRBJ2-5; D not resolved. V was clipped by 1 base and J by 4 bases, with 7 bases between them. The CDR3 has 13 residues. Germline loops: CDR1 SGHTA, CDR2 FQGNSA. CDR3 coding DNA: TGTGCCAGCAGCTTAGATCGGTCAGAGACCCAGTACTTC. Protein sequence: CASSLDRSETQYF.

The chain links TRBV29-1 to TRBJ1-2; 9 nucleotides align to TRBD1. This CDR3 comprises 13 residues. Per germline, CDR1 SQVTM and CDR2 ANQGSEA. The J segment lost 2 bases and the V segment lost 6 bases, leaving 4 bases of the junction unmatched. Here the CDR3 DNA reads TGCAGCGTCCGGGACAGGGAGAACTATGGCTACACCTTC. Translation: CSVRDRENYGYTF.

The rearrangement links TRBV19 to TRBJ1-2; 9 bases are shared with TRBD1. The V gene's germline CDR1 is LNHDA and CDR2 SQIVND (reference sequence). CDR3 length: 13 amino acids. With V trimmed by 7 bases and J by 2 bases, 2 bases remained unmatched. In nucleotides, the CDR3 is TGTGCCAGTACCGGACAGGGGAACTATGGCTACACCTTC. As protein: CASTGQGNYGYTF.

The chain is built from TRBV6-5 and TRBJ1-1, with 8 bases that match TRBD1. V shed 5 bases, J shed 7 bases, and the junction held 9 bases outside the gene matches. CDR1 and CDR2 from the germline V gene are MNHEY and SVGAGI. The CDR3 is 14 amino acids. The CDR3: CASSGRTGTSEAFF. For the CDR3, the DNA is TGTGCCAGCAGTGGACGGACAGGGACGAGTGAAGCTTTCTTT.

This CDR3 is CASSYSGDSFTYEQYF. The CDR3 DNA sequence: TGTGCCAGCAGTTACTCGGGGGACAGCTTTACCTACGAGCAGTACTTC. This chain connects TRBV6-6 to TRBJ2-7, with 7 bases matching TRBD1. Trimming at V came to 0 bases and at J to 2 bases, leaving 7 bases not matched to a gene. Per the germline V gene, CDR1 is MNHNY and CDR2 is SVGAGI (reference sequence). CDR3 size: 16 residues.

The chain carries TRBV28 and TRBJ2-3; D call uncertain. V was trimmed by 7 bases and J by 4 bases, leaving 9 bases between them. CDR1 is MDHEN and CDR2 is SYDVKM in the germline V gene. This CDR3 region has 12 residues. For the CDR3, the DNA is TGTGCCAGCAATCGGGTGGCAGATACGCAGTATTTT. Translating gives CASNRVADTQYF.

J is TRBJ2-2 and V is TRBV11-2, with 10 bases lining up with TRBD2. The CDR3 length is 18 residues. V dropped 5 bases and J dropped 4; count of bases not matched to a gene: 13. The V gene's germline CDR1 is SGHAT and CDR2 FQNNGV. CDR3 DNA: TGTGCCAGCAGCCGAGAGGGACTAGCGTGGGCCGTCACCGGGGAGCTGTTTTTT. Its protein product is CASSREGLAWAVTGELFF.

The rearrangement links TRBV6-5 to TRBJ2-1, with 8 bases lining up with TRBD2. Looked up from germline, CDR1 is MNHEY and CDR2 is SVGAGI. The J segment lost 9 bases and the V segment lost 3 bases, leaving 4 bases of the junction unmatched. The CDR3 consists of 13 residues. CDR3 in DNA: TGTGCCAGCAGTTATGGGACTAGGGGTGAGCAGTTCTTC. It is translated as CASSYGTRGEQFF.

V and J are TRBV27 and TRBJ2-6; perhaps TRBD2 as D (5 bases). The germline V gene has CDR1 MNHEY and CDR2 SMNVEV (reference sequence). The CDR3 contains 15 residues. V was shortened by 3 bases and J by 2 bases, with 8 bases between the two germline ends. CDR3 nucleotides: TGTGCCAGCAGTTTTCTGGGAGCTGGGGCCAACGTCCTGACTTTC. Its protein product is CASSFLGAGANVLTF.

The chain carries TRBV2 and TRBJ1-5; D is uncertain. The germline V and J ends were trimmed by 2 bases and 2 bases, with 10 bases remaining between them. Per the germline V gene, CDR1 is SNHLY and CDR2 is FYNNEI. The CDR3 spans 15 residues. This CDR3 reads CASSEYEGRNQPQHF. CDR3 DNA: TGTGCCAGCAGTGAATACGAGGGTCGCAATCAGCCCCAGCATTTT.

This clone was seen just once. J is TRBJ2-4 and V is TRBV29-1, with unresolved D. CDR3 length: 11 residues. Deletions cut 2 bases from V and 8 bases from J, with 7 bases between. Per germline, CDR1 SQVTM and CDR2 ANQGSEA. DNA of the CDR3: TGCAGCGTTGAACGAGTGGACATTCAGTACTTC. Translation gives CSVERVDIQYF.

This clone occurred a few times. V gene TRBV7-9 combines with J gene TRBJ2-3, with D maybe TRBD2 (5 bases). Germline loops: CDR1 SEHNR, CDR2 FQNEAQ (reference sequence). The CDR3 is 16 amino acids. Between the trimmed V and J ends, which lost 2 bases and 2 bases, there was a span of 14 bases. In DNA form, the CDR3 reads TGTGCCAGCAGCTTACAAAAGGCCGGACTCACAGATACGCAGTATTTT. As protein: CASSLQKAGLTDTQYF.

V is TRBV5-4 and J is TRBJ1-2; D unresolved. This CDR3 has 14 residues. V dropped 3 bases and J dropped 2 bases, with 11 bases sitting between them. Germline V CDR1 and CDR2: SGHNT, YYREEE (reference sequence). The CDR3 is CASSSSAGNYGYTF. The DNA for the CDR3 is TGTGCCAGCAGCTCGAGCGCGGGCAACTATGGCTACACCTTC. The full variable domain, with the rest looked up from reference TRBV5-4 and TRBJ1-2, is ETGVTQSPTHLIKTRGQQVTLRCSSQSGHNTVSWYQQALGQGPQFIFQYYREEENGRGNFPPRFSGLQFPNYSSELNVNALELDDSALYLCASSSSAGNYGYTFGSGTRLTVV.

This chain uses TRBV5-1 with TRBJ2-5; tentative D call: TRBD2 (5 bases). Trimming left V 0 bases short and J 0 bases short, with 9 bases between. The V gene's germline CDR1 is SGHRS and CDR2 YFSETQ. There are 15 residues in the CDR3. The CDR3 coding sequence is TGCGCCAGCAGCTTGGGGTCGGGGAACCAAGAGACCCAGTACTTC. This gives the protein CASSLGSGNQETQYF. The entire variable domain, with the rest obtained from reference TRBV5-1 and TRBJ2-5, is as follows: KAGVTQTPRYLIKTRGQQVTLSCSPISGHRSVSWYQQTPGQGLQFLFEYFSETQRNKGNFPGRFSGRQFSNSRSEMNVSTLELGDSALYLCASSLGSGNQETQYFGPGTRLLVL.

V and J are TRBV12-2 and TRBJ1-6; the table calls TRBD1, which could not be checked here. TRBV12-2 corresponds to a pseudogene. This CDR3 contains 22 residues. The CDR3: CASRLAETGGLPLSSYNSPLHF. CDR3 DNA sequence: TGTGCAAGTCGCTTAGCGGAAACAGGGGGCCTACCGCTGAGCTCCTATAATTCACCCCTCCACTTT.

The CDR3 nucleotides read TGTGCCACCAGCAGAGACCCAGGTCCTGCATCACCCCTCCACTTT. Residues: CATSRDPGPASPLHF. The J gene is TRBJ1-6, the V gene TRBV15; D not resolved. CDR1 is LNHNV, CDR2 YYDKDF, per germline (reference sequence). This CDR3 spans 15 amino acids. V was trimmed by 0 bases and J by 10 bases, leaving 13 bases between them.

This clone turned up a few times. The rearrangement uses TRBV5-6 and TRBJ2-7; weak D call: TRBD1 (6 bases). The V gene's germline CDR1 is SGHDT and CDR2 YYEEEE. The CDR3 runs 11 residues. The V and J ends lost 9 bases and 4 bases respectively, with 11 bases between them. The CDR3 region has the DNA TGTGCCAACAGGGCGGAGTACGAGCAGTACTTC. Translated: CANRAEYEQYF.

Only one count was recorded for this clone. The V and J genes are TRBV4-1 and TRBJ1-2, with 8 bases matching TRBD1. Per the germline V gene, CDR1 is MGHRA and CDR2 is YSYEKL. CDR3 length: 14 amino acids. Trimming at V came to 4 bases and at J to 5 bases, leaving 6 bases not matched to a gene. As DNA, the CDR3 is TGCGCCAGCAGCCTGTCGACAGGGGAATATGGCTACACCTTC. Amino acid sequence: CASSLSTGEYGYTF.

The chain has TRBV10-3 and TRBJ1-5; maybe TRBD1 (6 bases). Germline CDR1 ENHRY, CDR2 SYGVKD. V was clipped by 2 bases and J by 7 bases, with 9 bases between them. This CDR3 has 13 residues. The CDR3, as DNA: TGTGCCATCAGTGAGGATGGGGGCCAGCCCCAGCATTTT. Translated: CAISEDGGQPQHF.